This is a list of T cell receptor beta chains from one sample in a study of blood T cell repertoires in COVID-19. Clones were read by immunoSEQ multiplex PCR, and TCRdb kept only the in-frame ones, dropping some. The top ten hold about 7% of the sample, which has approximately 280,000 clones, 90% seen once. Sequencing used peripheral blood. These receptors all stem from a woman younger than 45 with COVID-19, enrolled during active disease. CDR3s include the opening cysteine and the closing phenylalanine or tryptophan. A D gene is named only where the DNA matches it firmly. Size values are once, few and many counts, or a class for expanded clones, and some rows have none.

TRBV4-2	-	-	TRBJ2-1	TGTGCCAGCAGCCAAGATTCGAACTTCTATGAGCAGTTCTTC	CASSQDSNFYEQFF
TRBV5-6	-	-	TRBJ1-6	TGTGCCAGCAGCTTGGGCAGGGGAGAGACACCCCTCCACTTT	CASSLGRGETPLHF
TRBV7-6	once	TRBD1	TRBJ2-3	TGTGCCAGCAGCTTGACAGGGGGTAGCACAGATACGCAGTATTTT	CASSLTGGSTDTQYF
TRBV5-1	once	TRBD2	TRBJ2-1	TGCGCCAGCGGGACTAGCGGGATCTATGAGCAGTTCTTC	CASGTSGIYEQFF
TRBV19	-	-	TRBJ1-1	TGTGCCAGTAGTATCGATGGGGCGAACACTGAAGCTTTCTTT	CASSIDGANTEAFF
TRBV6-6	few	TRBD1	TRBJ2-2	TGTGCCAGCAGTCCAACTTACCCCGGGACAGGGTACACCGGGGAGCTGTTTTTT	CASSPTYPGTGYTGELFF
TRBV3-1/TRBV3-2	-	TRBD2	TRBJ2-5	TGTGCCACAGCCGGGACTAGCGGGAGAGAGACCCAGTACTTC	CATAGTSGRETQYF
TRBV11-2	-	-	TRBJ1-6	TGTGCCAGCAGCTTAGCCACAGGGAAAAATTCACCCCTCCACTTT	CASSLATGKNSPLHF
TRBV30	-	-	TRBJ2-1	TGTGCCTGGAGTGTTCGGGAGCAGTTCTTC	CAWSVREQFF
TRBV5-6	-	-	TRBJ1-3	TGTGCCAGCAGCTTGGAGCCCTTTCCTGGAAACACCATATATTTT	CASSLEPFPGNTIYF
TRBV6-2/TRBV6-3	-	TRBD2	TRBJ2-3	TGTGCCAGCAGTTTGACTAGCGGGGGTACGCAGTATTTT	CASSLTSGGTQYF
TRBV11-2	-	TRBD1	TRBJ1-5	TGTGCCAGCAGTCATAGCCGGGGACAGATTAATCAGCCCCAGCATTTT	CASSHSRGQINQPQHF
TRBV7-2	once	-	TRBJ2-7	TGTGCCAGCAGCTTAGATTCGGCAGGGGTTCGGGAGCAGTACTTC	CASSLDSAGVREQYF
TRBV7-9	-	TRBD1	TRBJ1-2	TGTGCCAGCAGCTTAGCAGGGGGCAATGGCTACACCTTC	CASSLAGGNGYTF
TRBV3-1/TRBV3-2	-	-	TRBJ1-1	TGTGCCAGCAGCCACCTGGACAGCTCTGAAGCTTTCTTT	CASSHLDSSEAFF
TRBV28	-	TRBD1	TRBJ1-6	TGTGCCAGCACGGACAGGTATTCACCCCTCCACTTT	CASTDRYSPLHF
TRBV4-1	-	-	TRBJ2-7	TGCGCCAGCAGCCAACAGGGAATAGAGGAGGAGCAGTACTTC	CASSQQGIEEEQYF
TRBV10-1	-	TRBD1	TRBJ1-1	TGCGCCAGCAGTTTCGACAGGGGCATTATGAACACTGAAGCTTTCTTT	CASSFDRGIMNTEAFF
TRBV28	-	-	TRBJ2-7	TGTGCCAGCAGTTTAATATCCTACGAGCAGTACTTC	CASSLISYEQYF
TRBV9	-	-	TRBJ1-4	TGTGCCAGCAGCGTAAGTGCAAGCGGTGAAAAACTGTTTTTT	CASSVSASGEKLFF
TRBV6-6	-	-	TRBJ1-5	TGTGCCACTATCAGGGTTTTGGGTCAGCCCCAGCATTTT	CATIRVLGQPQHF
TRBV7-9	few	-	TRBJ1-1	TGTGCCAGCAGCTTAGGTACCTATACTGAAGCTTTCTTT	CASSLGTYTEAFF
TRBV9	-	-	TRBJ2-2	TGTGCCAGCAGCTATAGGGAGGGACAAGCTTACACCGGGGAGCTGTTTTTT	CASSYREGQAYTGELFF
TRBV6-5	-	TRBD1	TRBJ2-7	TGTGCCAGCAGTAACGGGGGACAGGGGTACGAGCAGTACTTC	CASSNGGQGYEQYF
TRBV9	-	-	TRBJ1-1	TGTGCCAGCAGCGTAGACCCACAGGGTAAGAACACTGAAGCTTTCTTT	CASSVDPQGKNTEAFF
TRBV6-6	-	TRBD2	TRBJ2-5	TGTGCCAGCAGTTACTCCACTAGCGGATCAGAGACCCAGTACTTC	CASSYSTSGSETQYF
TRBV5-1	-	TRBD1	TRBJ1-1	TGCGCCAGCAGCTTAGACAGGGGGAACACTGAAGCTTTCTTT	CASSLDRGNTEAFF
TRBV24-1	-	-	TRBJ2-4	TGTGCCACCAGTGATCCCACGGGGCAGGGAGGTGACATTCAGTACTTC	CATSDPTGQGGDIQYF
TRBV7-9	-	-	TRBJ2-1	TGTGCCAGCAGCGTCGGTTACAATGAGCAGTTCTTC	CASSVGYNEQFF
TRBV2	-	TRBD2	TRBJ2-5	TGTGCCAGCAGTGCCCGAGCGGGAGTCGATGAGACCCAGTACTTC	CASSARAGVDETQYF
TRBV3-1/TRBV3-2	-	-	TRBJ1-5	TGTGCCAGCAGCCAAGACTTGGGGAGATATAGCAATCAGCCCCAGCATTTT	CASSQDLGRYSNQPQHF
TRBV7-2	once	-	TRBJ1-4	TGTGCCAGCAGCCTACAGGGTCTGAATGAAAAACTGTTTTTT	CASSLQGLNEKLFF
TRBV18	-	-	TRBJ1-5	TGTGCCAGCTCAGACAGGAGTCAGCCCCAGCATTTT	CASSDRSQPQHF
TRBV27	-	-	TRBJ2-2	TGTGCCAGCAGTTTAAACCTCGCACTAGCCAACACCGGGGAGCTGTTTTTT	CASSLNLALANTGELFF
TRBV5-4	-	-	TRBJ2-2	TGTGCCAGCAGCCCTGGAGGCAGGGAGGACACCGGGGAGCTGTTTTTT	CASSPGGREDTGELFF
TRBV2	-	TRBD2	TRBJ2-1	TGCGCCAGCAGGGAACTAGCGGGAGGACGCAATGAGCAGTTCTTC	CASRELAGGRNEQFF
TRBV9	-	-	TRBJ1-2	TGTGCCAGCAGCACGGGACTGGAGGGCTATGGCTACACCTTC	CASSTGLEGYGYTF
TRBV10-1	few	-	TRBJ2-7	TGCGCCAGCAGTGAGTCCCCAGGATCCTACGAGCAGTACTTC	CASSESPGSYEQYF
TRBV12-5	-	TRBD1	TRBJ2-2	TGTGCTAGTGGTTTGGGGACAGGCAACACCGGGGAGCTGTTTTTT	CASGLGTGNTGELFF
TRBV29-1	-	-	TRBJ2-7	TGCAGCGTGGAGAAGATGGCTTCCTACGAGCAGTACTTC	CSVEKMASYEQYF
TRBV27	-	-	TRBJ2-7	TGTGCCAGCAGACCCTCGGGATCCACCTACGAGCAGTACTTC	CASRPSGSTYEQYF
TRBV27	-	TRBD2	TRBJ2-3	TGTGCCAGCAGATTAGCGGGGGGAGATACGCAGTATTTT	CASRLAGGDTQYF
TRBV2	-	-	TRBJ2-1	TGTGCCAGCACGGAACTAGACCCCTACAATGAGCAGTTCTTC	CASTELDPYNEQFF
TRBV27	-	-	TRBJ1-5	TGTGCCAGCAGTTTCCGGAATCAGCCCCAGCATTTT	CASSFRNQPQHF
TRBV5-1	-	TRBD1	TRBJ2-6	TGCGCCAGCAGCTACAACACTCCCCGGGACAGGGGCCCAAGGGGGGCCAACGTCCTGACTTTC	CASSYNTPRDRGPRGANVLTF
TRBV7-3	-	TRBD1	TRBJ2-5	TGTGCCAGCAGTAAAAAGTCAGGGGGATCGGATGAGACCCAGTACTTC	CASSKKSGGSDETQYF
TRBV5-1	-	TRBD1	TRBJ1-2	TGCGCCAGCAGTCGAGAAGGGACAGATTTTAACTATGGCTACACCTTC	CASSREGTDFNYGYTF
TRBV30	once	-	TRBJ1-1	TGTGCCTGGATAATGGACAAGAACACTGAAGCTTTCTTT	CAWIMDKNTEAFF
TRBV5-1	-	TRBD1	TRBJ1-6	TGCGCCAGCAGCTTGGCGCCGACAGGGAATAATTCACCCCTCCACTTT	CASSLAPTGNNSPLHF
TRBV29-1	-	TRBD2	TRBJ2-7	TGCAGCGTTGGGGAGCGGGAGCACGAGCAGTACTTC	CSVGEREHEQYF